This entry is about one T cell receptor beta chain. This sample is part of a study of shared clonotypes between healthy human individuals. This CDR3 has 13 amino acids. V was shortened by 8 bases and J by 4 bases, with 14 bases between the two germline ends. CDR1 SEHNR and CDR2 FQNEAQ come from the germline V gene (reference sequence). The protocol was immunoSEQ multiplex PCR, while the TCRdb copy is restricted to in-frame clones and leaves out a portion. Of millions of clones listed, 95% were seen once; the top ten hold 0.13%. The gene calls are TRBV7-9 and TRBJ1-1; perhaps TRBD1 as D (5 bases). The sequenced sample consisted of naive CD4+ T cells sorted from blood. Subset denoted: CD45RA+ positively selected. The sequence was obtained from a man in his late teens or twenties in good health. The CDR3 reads CASSQVHSTEAFF. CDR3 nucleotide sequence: TGTGCCAGCTCACAGGTACATTCCACTGAAGCTTTCTTT.